This TCR beta chain was recorded in a study of blood T cells in healthy people across ages. This clonotype was counted between two and nine times. Drawn from each donor were roughly 10 milliliters of peripheral blood. CDR1 and CDR2 from the germline V gene are SGHTA and FQGNSA. With V trimmed by 1 base and J by 5 bases, 10 bases remained unmatched. The CDR3 consists of 16 residues. It was with a sample-barcoded 5' primer and a J-beta primer mix that a second PCR of roughly 7 to 12 cycles was run. TCRdb used MiXCR to reprocess the 5' RACE reads, holding one entry per CDR3 protein. The sample lists about 800,000 distinct CDR3 sequences, 20% to 25% occurring once. The same sample was also used in a study of T cells of mothers and their children.

The source material was blood. The chain recombines TRBV7-2 with TRBJ2-5, with TRBD2 matching over 7 bases. The TCR comes from a boy between 10 and 17 years old in good health. The CDR3 bases are TGTGCCAGCAGCTTAGTTCCGGGGGGAGTAGTGGAGACCCAGTACTTC. It codes for CASSLVPGGVVETQYF. Filled out from reference TRBV7-2 and TRBJ2-5, the complete variable domain reads GAGVSQSPSNKVTEKGKDVELRCDPISGHTALYWYRQSLGQGLEFLIYFQGNSAPDKSGLPSDRFSAERTGGSVSTLTIQRTQQEDSAVYLCASSLVPGGVVETQYFGPGTRLLVL.